This T cell receptor beta chain originates from a study of molecular identifiers for immune sequencing clone quantification. The naive CD8 libraries originated from between about 18,000 and 1,000,000 sorted cells and drew on 10%, 30% or 50% RNA. Germline V gene data show CDR1 as MNHNS and CDR2 as SASEGT. The CDR3 runs to 15 residues. Losses at the gene ends were 4 bases for V and 4 bases for J; bases not matched to a gene: 4. Worth noting for this clonotype: The antigen remains unidentified. This may come from a read error, since a much larger clone is one base off. As the CDR3 is not closed by the conserved phenylalanine or tryptophan, this likely results from a read error.

TCRdb ran MiXCR on the PCR reads and lists one entry per CDR3 protein. The repertoire consists of about 640,000 distinct CDR3 sequences, with approximately 20% occurring once and the leading ten covering about 0.9%. General study points: Investigators reportedly could detect spiked Jurkat TCR RNA from one cell among one million naive cells.

The chain recombines TRBV6-1 with TRBJ2-3; TRBD2 agrees at 11 bases. Material: naive CD8+ T cells from blood, with Jurkat cell RNA spiked in. Subset reported: FACS-sorted CD8+CD4-CCR7+CD45RA+ naive T cells. The clonotype originates from a human donor in good health. Some libraries in this study had Jurkat cell RNA spiked in. CDR3 sequence reads: CASSARLAGSDTQYL. The CDR3 DNA follows: TGTGCCAGCAGTGCCCGACTAGCGGGATCAGATACGCAGTATCTT.